This TCR beta chain stems from a study of shared clonotypes between healthy human individuals (dated by TCRdb to 2018 to 2021). Study-wide context: A few men and two women, aged 18 to 49 years, made up the cohort. Leukapheresis yielded between about 0.94 and 10 billion PBMCs per donor. For each donor, CD4 naive and CD4 memory were each given three plates, CD8 naive was given two plates, and CD8 memory was given one plate. To increase sequencing depth and limit assay-specific biases, TCR repertoire library preparation and sequencing were carried out by different laboratories using diverse techniques. To estimate repertoire size and how much clonotypes are shared between individuals, the study performed deep sequencing of blood TCR repertoires from about five healthy adults. The study at large found these results: Compared with non-shared clonotypes, clonotypes shared by all four sorted-subset donors had higher generation probabilities. Based on pairwise subsampling, the degree of clonotype sharing among donors was expected to be affected by sequencing depth. Rarefaction of sorted-subset datasets indicated incomplete sequencing despite the large sequencing depth. Only blood was sampled, and tissue TCR repertoires likely differ from those in blood. Because the study included only a small number of donors, the genetic and exposure-history diversity represented was limited. When four donors were compared, the shared fraction of clonotypes was 5% to 6.5% for naive CD4, roughly 3.4% for naive CD8, more than 2% for memory CD4, and less than 0.5% for memory CD8. Larger estimated clonotype richness was generally found for naive subsets than for memory subsets.

Based on the germline V gene, the CDR1 and CDR2 sequences are SGDLS and YYNGEE. The CDR3, from cysteine to phenylalanine, totals 14 residues. Solely the CDR3 DNA is kept, with 42 bases framed from the first base. V is trimmed back by 3 bases and J by 5 bases, and the junction contains 7 bases that no gene match accounts for. For this clone: It has no known antigen specificity. No base quality values were provided; no much bigger clone lies one nucleotide off.

Healthy HIV-negative adults with no recently reported acute infections or vaccinations were included as donors. Only Caucasian adults living in Nashville, Tennessee, USA were represented among the donors. CD8 memory samples consisted of magnetically selected CD45RO+ cells combined with CCR7-negative CD45RA+ effector memory (TemRA) cells. Blood was collected by leukapheresis, and PBMCs were isolated by Ficoll-Histopaque density gradient centrifugation and then cryopreserved in liquid nitrogen vapor phase. Analytical flow cytometry was used to check the purity and quantity of each magnetically sorted T cell population. Genomic DNA was isolated from every sorted fraction and measured by UV absorbance on a Nanodrop 2000c. Using the deep immunoSEQ assay, TCR CDR3 regions were amplified from genomic DNA by multiplex PCR. Extracted genomic DNA from each cell subset was distributed evenly across all wells of several immunoSEQ 96-well plates, and each plate was treated as a replicate. Each replicate PCR for sorted subsets received 150 to 250 ng genomic DNA, equal to tens of thousands of T cell genomes. The purified libraries were quantified using a Qubit 3.0 fluorometer, sized with a Bioanalyzer 2100, and then quantified again using the KAPA Library Quantification kit. Every immunoSEQ 96-well plate was sequenced on a separate single-read 150-cycle Illumina NextSeq 550 flow cell. Processing in the source paper ran as follows. Because the immunoSEQ output held only junctional sequences and lacked quality scores, the filtering could not match the filtering applied to full-length reads. To assign V/J genes and CDR3, sequences were annotated using PyIR, a Python wrapper for IgBLAST v1.9, with IMGT germline references. Reads were filtered out if the reads had weak V/J assignments (E-value above 1e-6), no CDR3, stop codons, out-of-frame junctions, or ambiguous translated residues. V3J clonotypes were defined as sequences sharing the same inferred V gene, J gene, and CDR3 amino acid sequence. Percentage overlap between repertoires was computed as shared unique clonotypes divided by the size of the smaller repertoire. Three approaches were used to assess repertoire richness: RTK rarefaction, the Chao1 estimator, and Recon v2.1 estimates of unobserved clonotypes. OLGA was used to compute generation probabilities for all TCRbeta clonotypes that the gDNA method yielded from a few donors. TCRdb provides this immuneACCESS table in a form limited to in-frame rearrangements. Some clones are lacking; in checked studies, under half of them reflect an unresolved V gene, and why the rest are absent is not known. V and J calls and clone size are those listed in that table; D and trimming were worked out from the DNA. This sample has about 330,000 clones in its table, and about nine tenths of those were observed once. Around 15% of the sample rests with the top ten.

The chain is assembled from TRBV9 and TRBJ2-7, with 8 junctional bases fitting TRBD1. This receptor was taken from a man aged 18 to 35 in good health. Sequencing was done on a sample of memory CD8+ T cells sorted from blood. Explained via the paper, the cell subset or site label denotes: CD45RO+ cells pooled with CCR7-negative TemRA cells. The DNA is TGTGCCAGCAGCGCCGGACAGGGTGACGACGAGCAGTACTTC. This sequence encodes CASSAGQGDDEQYF.